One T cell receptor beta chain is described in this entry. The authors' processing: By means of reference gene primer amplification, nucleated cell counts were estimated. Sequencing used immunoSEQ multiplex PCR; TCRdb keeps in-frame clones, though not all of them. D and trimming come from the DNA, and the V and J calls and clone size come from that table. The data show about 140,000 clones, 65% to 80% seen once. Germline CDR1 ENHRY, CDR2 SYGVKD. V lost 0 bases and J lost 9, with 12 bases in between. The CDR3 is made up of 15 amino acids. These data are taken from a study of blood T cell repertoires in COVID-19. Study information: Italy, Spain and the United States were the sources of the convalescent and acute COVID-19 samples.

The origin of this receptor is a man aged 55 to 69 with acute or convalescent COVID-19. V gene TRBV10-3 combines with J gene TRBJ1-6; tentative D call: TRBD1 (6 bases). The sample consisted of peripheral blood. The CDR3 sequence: CAISESSGEISPLHF. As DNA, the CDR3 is TGTGCCATCAGTGAGTCGTCAGGGGAGATTTCACCCCTCCACTTT.